The 20 T cell receptor beta chains below come from one sample, sequenced in a study of blood T cell repertoires in COVID-19. Method: immunoSEQ multiplex PCR; TCRdb's copy keeps in-frame clones and lacks some. The data show under 300,000 clones, 86% seen once. Sample: peripheral blood. The receptors stem from a man aged 25 to 45 who had recovered from COVID-19.

This chain uses TRBV5-6 with TRBJ1-1, with TRBD1 matching 10 bases. The V gene's germline CDR1 is SGHDT and CDR2 YYEEEE. V lost 5 bases and J lost 1; bases outside the gene matches: 5. This CDR3 region has 15 residues. The CDR3 loop is CASRGTGETNTEAFF. The CDR3 DNA reads TGTGCCAGCAGGGGGACAGGGGAAACGAACACTGAAGCTTTCTTT.

V is TRBV7-8 and J is TRBJ1-1; D is unclear. There are 13 residues in the CDR3. Deletions cut 3 bases from V and 1 base from J, with 6 bases between. Germline CDR1 reads SGHVS; CDR2 reads FQNEAQ. In DNA, the CDR3 is TGTGCCAGCAGCTTGCGGGAGAACACTGAAGCTTTCTTT. Protein product: CASSLRENTEAFF.

V and J are TRBV3-1 (or the pseudogene TRBV3-2) and TRBJ2-7, with TRBD1 as a possible D gene (6 bases). This CDR3 has 13 amino acids. Trimming removed 3 bases at V and 6 bases at J, with 12 bases between. The germline CDR1 and CDR2 sequences are LGHDT and YNNKEL (reference sequence). The CDR3 reads CASSQQGSGEQYF. The CDR3 DNA reads TGTGCCAGCAGCCAGCAGGGGTCCGGCGAGCAGTACTTC.

The V gene is TRBV5-1, the J gene TRBJ2-5; D might be TRBD2 (6 bases). Germline CDR1 SGHRS, CDR2 YFSETQ. The CDR3 totals 16 residues. Trimming left V 4 bases short and J 2 bases short, with 18 bases between. As DNA, the CDR3 is TGCGCCAGCAGCCCCGGCCCCTGGCGGGGTCAAGAGACCCAGTACTTC. Translation: CASSPGPWRGQETQYF.

This chain connects TRBV25-1 to TRBJ2-7, with D unclear. The CDR3 is made up of 13 amino acids. V was shortened by 0 bases and J by 4 bases, with 7 bases between the two germline ends. The germline CDR1 and CDR2 sequences are MGHDK and SYGVNS. The CDR3 region is CASSEYGYYEQYF. The CDR3 nucleotides are TGTGCCAGCAGTGAATACGGTTATTACGAGCAGTACTTC.

The chain couples TRBV5-4 to TRBJ2-5, with a tentative D call TRBD1 (6 bases). Germline V lookup: CDR1 SGHNT, CDR2 YYREEE (reference sequence). This CDR3 is 16 amino acids long. The V gene lost 0 bases and the J gene lost 3 bases, with 15 bases spanning the gap. The CDR3 DNA reads TGTGCCAGCAGCTTGGGGTTTCGAGGGGGAAAAGAGACCCAGTACTTC. It is translated as CASSLGFRGGKETQYF.

V is TRBV11-2 and J is TRBJ1-1; D is ambiguous. Germline assignment: CDR1 SGHAT and CDR2 FQNNGV. The CDR3 runs 12 residues. The V end was cut by 5 bases, the J end by 10 bases, with 14 bases between. CDR3 residues: CASSPPGSPAFF. The DNA for the CDR3 is TGTGCCAGCAGCCCCCCAGGATCCCCAGCTTTCTTT.

The chain joins TRBV7-2 to TRBJ2-3; 13 nucleotides match TRBD2. V shed 5 bases, J shed 2 bases, and the junction held 7 bases outside the gene matches. In germline, CDR1 is SGHTA, CDR2 FQGNSA. This CDR3 has 17 amino acids. The CDR3 is CASSQRLAGGNTDTQYF. For the CDR3, the DNA is TGTGCCAGCAGCCAGAGACTAGCGGGGGGAAACACAGATACGCAGTATTTT.

The chain is built from TRBV7-6 and TRBJ1-4; 10 bases map to TRBD1. Germline V gene lookup returns CDR1 SGHVS and CDR2 FNYEAQ. J lost 7 bases, V lost 4 bases, and 6 bases had no gene match. The CDR3 length is 15 residues. As DNA, the CDR3 is TGTGCCAGCAGCTCGAGACAGGGGGCAGTTGAAAAACTGTTTTTT. Translating it yields CASSSRQGAVEKLFF.

V and J are TRBV3-1 (or the pseudogene TRBV3-2) and TRBJ2-2; weak D call: TRBD2 (7 bases). Germline lookup yields CDR1 LGHDT and CDR2 YNNKEL (reference sequence). The V end was cut by 4 bases, the J end by 4 bases, with 10 bases between. CDR3 length: 14 residues. The CDR3 DNA follows: TGTGCCAGCAGCCGGGGGGGCGTCACCGGGGAGCTGTTTTTT. Its protein is CASSRGGVTGELFF.

The V gene is TRBV18, the J gene TRBJ2-3, with a possible D match to TRBD1 (6 bases). The V gene's germline CDR1 is KGHSH and CDR2 LQKENI. V lost 4 bases and J lost 2, with 10 bases in between. The CDR3 consists of 14 residues. The CDR3 reads CASSRGQHTDTQYF. The CDR3 bases are TGTGCCAGCTCACGTGGACAGCACACAGATACGCAGTATTTT. Variable domain in full (rest from reference TRBV18 and TRBJ2-3): NAGVMQNPRHLVRRRGQEARLRCSPMKGHSHVYWYRQLPEEGLKFMVYLQKENIIDESGMPKERFSAEFPKEGPSILRIQQVVRGDSAAYFCASSRGQHTDTQYFGPGTRLTVL.

This chain's CDR3 is CASSARQGASTEAFF. CDR3 sequence (DNA): TGTGCCAGCAGCGCGAGACAGGGGGCTAGCACTGAAGCTTTCTTT. This chain links TRBV9 with TRBJ1-1; TRBD1 agrees at 10 bases. Trimming at V came to 3 bases and at J to 4 bases, leaving 6 bases not matched to a gene. The CDR3 runs to 15 residues. The germline gives CDR1 SGDLS, CDR2 YYNGEE. The whole variable domain, filled in from reference TRBV9 and TRBJ1-1, reads DSGVTQTPKHLITATGQRVTLRCSPRSGDLSVYWYQQSLDQGLQFLIQYYNGEERAKGNILERFSAQQFPDLHSELNLSSLELGDSALYFCASSARQGASTEAFFGQGTRLTVV.

The chain uses TRBV9 and TRBJ2-2; 7 nucleotides match TRBD2. V was pared by 4 bases and J by 6 bases, with 15 bases of the junction left unmatched. CDR1 SGDLS and CDR2 YYNGEE come from the germline V gene. This CDR3 spans 17 amino acids. CDR3 bases: TGTGCCAGCAGCCGAATTACGGGGAGCGGGGCCCCCGGGGAGCTGTTTTTT. This codes for CASSRITGSGAPGELFF.

This chain connects TRBV5-4 to TRBJ2-3; a weak D match, TRBD1 (5 bases). The germline V gene has CDR1 SGHNT and CDR2 YYREEE (reference sequence). The CDR3 has 16 residues. V lost 1 base and J 0 bases, leaving 12 bases between the germline ends. The chain's CDR3 is CASSLRGSPSTDTQYF. The CDR3 DNA follows: TGTGCCAGCAGCTTGAGGGGTAGCCCCAGCACAGATACGCAGTATTTT.

The J gene is TRBJ1-2, the V gene TRBV30; D is undetermined. Germline-derived CDR1 and CDR2 are GTSNPN and SVGIG (reference sequence). CDR3 length: 12 residues. CDR3 sequence: CALWATNYGYTF. The CDR3 DNA reads TGTGCGTTATGGGCGACTAACTATGGCTACACCTTC.

V and J are TRBV6-5 and TRBJ1-3; D unresolved. Trimming cost V 6 bases and J 5 bases, with 8 bases left between them. This CDR3 contains 12 residues. CDR1 is MNHEY, CDR2 SVGAGI, per germline. In nucleotides, the CDR3 is TGTGCCAGCAGCTCCCCCCGAAACACCATATATTTT. This gives the protein CASSSPRNTIYF.

This clone was seen once. The CDR3 here is CASSVGAGAGDGTEAFF. Here the CDR3 DNA reads TGTGCCAGCAGTGTTGGGGCCGGAGCGGGGGATGGCACTGAAGCTTTCTTT. The J gene is TRBJ1-1, the V gene TRBV7-9; possible D gene TRBD1, 5 bases. Germline V gene sequence: CDR1 SEHNR, CDR2 FQNEAQ (reference sequence). Between the trimmed V and J ends, which lost 6 bases and 4 bases, there was a span of 24 bases. CDR3 length: 17 amino acids. Full variable domain (outside the CDR3, taken from reference TRBV7-9 and TRBJ1-1): DTGVSQNPRHKITKRGQNVTFRCDPISEHNRLYWYRQTLGQGPEFLTYFQNEAQLEKSRLLSDRFSAERPKGSFSTLEIQRTEQGDSAMYLCASSVGAGAGDGTEAFFGQGTRLTVV.

This chain links TRBV4-2 with TRBJ2-2; weak D call: TRBD2 (6 bases). This CDR3 comprises 15 residues. V gave up 2 bases and J gave up 1 base, with 8 bases separating them. Germline loops: CDR1 LGHNA, CDR2 YNFKEQ. This chain's CDR3 is CASSQLGGNTGELFF. The DNA for the CDR3 is TGTGCCAGCAGCCAACTCGGGGGGAACACCGGGGAGCTGTTTTTT.

The gene calls are TRBV6-5 and TRBJ1-1, with D perhaps matching TRBD1 (6 bases). CDR3 length: 15 residues. Trimming shortened V by 6 bases and J by 4 bases, and 18 bases separated the two germline ends. Germline assignment: CDR1 MNHEY and CDR2 SVGAGI. The CDR3: CASSPAQGIVTEAFF. The CDR3 DNA is TGTGCCAGCAGCCCCGCACAGGGTATCGTCACTGAAGCTTTCTTT.

This clone has just one count. J is TRBJ1-1 and V is TRBV18; TRBD1 is a possible D gene (6 bases). The germline CDR1 and CDR2 sequences are KGHSH and LQKENI. Trimming left V 2 bases short and J 11 bases short, with 21 bases between. This CDR3 is built from 15 residues. For the CDR3, the DNA is TGTGCCAGCTCACCAAGACTCCGGGCAGGGGATGGGGCTTTCTTT. Translated, it gives CASSPRLRAGDGAFF.